These 23 T cell receptor beta chains were all obtained from the same sample, sequenced in a study of T cell responses to AZD1222 COVID-19 vaccine. TCRdb keeps only in-frame clones here, not all; method: immunoSEQ multiplex PCR. The data hold about 150,000 clones, with approximately 87% observed a single time. The sample consisted of peripheral blood, taken on day 0 of MenACWY control vaccination. These receptors originate from an adult in good health.

CDR3 DNA: TGTGCCAGCTCACCCTCGGCGAGAGCATCTGGGGCCAACGTCCTGACTTTC. This encodes CASSPSARASGANVLTF. The chain carries TRBV18 and TRBJ2-6, with D unclear. Germline lookup yields CDR1 KGHSH and CDR2 LQKENI. The CDR3 runs 17 residues. V was clipped by 3 bases and J by 1 base, with 13 bases between them.

This clone was counted only a few times. V usage is TRBV5-6 and J usage is TRBJ1-2, with TRBD1 matching over 11 bases. J lost 2 bases, V lost 4 bases, and 1 base had no gene match. There are 14 residues in the CDR3. Per the germline V gene, CDR1 is SGHDT and CDR2 is YYEEEE. This CDR3 is CASSGQGANYGYTF. CDR3 coding DNA: TGTGCCAGCAGCGGACAGGGGGCAAACTATGGCTACACCTTC. The variable domain in full, with the rest retrieved from reference TRBV5-6 and TRBJ1-2, is DAGVTQSPTHLIKTRGQQVTLRCSPKSGHDTVSWYQQALGQGPQFIFQYYEEEERQRGNFPDRFSGHQFPNYSSELNVNALLLGDSALYLCASSGQGANYGYTFGSGTRLTVV.

This chain connects TRBV9 to TRBJ1-1, with 8 nucleotides matching TRBD1. Looked up from germline, CDR1 is SGDLS and CDR2 is YYNGEE. This CDR3 comprises 15 residues. V gave up 0 bases and J gave up 5 bases; unmatched junction bases: 6. The CDR3 protein is CASSVVDRGVTEAFF. DNA for the CDR3: TGTGCCAGCAGCGTAGTTGACAGGGGTGTGACTGAAGCTTTCTTT.

This CDR3 is CASSHGGKYTEAFF. In DNA, the CDR3 is TGTGCCAGCAGTCACGGGGGGAAATACACTGAAGCTTTCTTT. V gene TRBV6-6 combines with J gene TRBJ1-1; TRBD1 is a possible D gene (5 bases). The germline V gene has CDR1 MNHNY and CDR2 SVGAGI (reference sequence). Trimming cost V 5 bases and J 3 bases, with 13 bases left between them. This CDR3 has 14 amino acids.

V and J are TRBV10-3 and TRBJ1-1, with no clear D. The CDR3 consists of 11 residues. V was shortened by 4 bases and J by 3 bases, with 3 bases between the two germline ends. Germline V gene sequence: CDR1 ENHRY, CDR2 SYGVKD. DNA for the CDR3: TGTGCCATCAGTGCAGACACTGAAGCTTTCTTT. It codes for CAISADTEAFF.

The chain links TRBV5-1 to TRBJ1-2, with D perhaps TRBD1 (5 bases). This CDR3 is built from 14 residues. Germline V gene sequence: CDR1 SGHRS, CDR2 YFSETQ. V lost 5 bases and J 2 bases, leaving 13 bases between the germline ends. Written as DNA, the CDR3 is TGCGCCAGCAGGGACACATCCCCAAACTATGGCTACACCTTC. This sequence encodes CASRDTSPNYGYTF. Complete variable domain (other parts from reference TRBV5-1 and TRBJ1-2): KAGVTQTPRYLIKTRGQQVTLSCSPISGHRSVSWYQQTPGQGLQFLFEYFSETQRNKGNFPGRFSGRQFSNSRSEMNVSTLELGDSALYLCASRDTSPNYGYTFGSGTRLTVV.

The chain has TRBV19 and TRBJ2-5; 10 bases map to TRBD2. Looked up from germline, CDR1 is LNHDA and CDR2 is SQIVND (reference sequence). Trimming cost V 2 bases and J 4 bases; bases outside gene matches: 7. The CDR3 extends over 16 amino acids. The CDR3 DNA sequence: TGTGCCAGTAGTATATGGGGACTAGCGAGTGGAGAGACCCAGTACTTC. It translates to CASSIWGLASGETQYF.

The CDR3 DNA reads as TGTGCCAGCAGCTTTTCTGGGGCCAACGTCCTGACTTTC. Its protein product is CASSFSGANVLTF. The chain combines TRBV7-8 with TRBJ2-6; D gene unclear. Looked up from germline, CDR1 is SGHVS and CDR2 is FQNEAQ. V was pared by 3 bases and J by 1 base, with 1 base between. The CDR3 spans 13 residues.

This rearrangement joins TRBV9 to TRBJ2-1; D ambiguous. V dropped 0 bases and J dropped 4 bases, with 8 bases sitting between them. Germline V gene data show CDR1 as SGDLS and CDR2 as YYNGEE. This CDR3 has 14 amino acids. DNA of the CDR3: TGTGCCAGCAGCGTAGGAGGTCCATACAATGAGCAGTTCTTC. Translating gives CASSVGGPYNEQFF.

V usage is TRBV3-1 (or the pseudogene TRBV3-2) and J usage is TRBJ1-3, with TRBD1 as a possible D gene (5 bases). The CDR3 has 14 amino acids. Deletions cut 3 bases from V and 0 bases from J, with 6 bases between. CDR1 and CDR2 (germline): LGHDT, YNNKEL (reference sequence). In DNA, the CDR3 is TGTGCCAGCAGCCAGGGGGGCTCTGGAAACACCATATATTTT. Translation: CASSQGGSGNTIYF.

The V gene is TRBV3-1 (or the pseudogene TRBV3-2), the J gene TRBJ2-7; D possibly corresponds to TRBD1 (5 bases). Deletions cut 1 base from V and 11 bases from J, with 12 bases between. The length of the CDR3 is 12 residues. Germline V CDR1 and CDR2: LGHDT, YNNKEL (reference sequence). The CDR3 loop reads CASSQGPGQKYF. CDR3 sequence (DNA): TGTGCCAGCAGCCAAGGTCCAGGGCAAAAGTACTTC.

In its sample, this clone was seen a few times. This chain joins TRBV19 and TRBJ1-1, with D unclear. CDR1 and CDR2 (germline): LNHDA, SQIVND (reference sequence). V lost 4 bases and J 8 bases, leaving 11 bases between the germline ends. The CDR3 length is 12 residues. As DNA, the CDR3 is TGTGCCAGTAGTAAGAGCGAACCCGAAGCTTTCTTT. As protein: CASSKSEPEAFF.

This chain joins TRBV5-1 and TRBJ1-4; a weak D match, TRBD1 (6 bases). The V end lost 4 bases, the J end lost 0 bases, and 10 bases lay between the germline ends. The CDR3 totals 15 residues. Per germline, CDR1 SGHRS and CDR2 YFSETQ. CDR3 sequence: CASSRGGATNEKLFF. CDR3 coding DNA: TGCGCCAGCAGCAGAGGGGGGGCAACTAATGAAAAACTGTTTTTT.

V is TRBV18 and J is TRBJ2-7; D is ambiguous. The germline gives CDR1 KGHSH, CDR2 LQKENI. CDR3 length equals 13 residues. V shed 2 bases and J shed 4 bases, with 9 bases lying between them. CDR3 coding DNA: TGTGCCAGCTCACCATTCGACGGTTACGAGCAGTACGTC. This codes for CASSPFDGYEQYV.

This clone came up once. The V gene is TRBV7-9, the J gene TRBJ2-6; 8 bases are shared with TRBD2. Germline V gene lookup returns CDR1 SEHNR and CDR2 FQNEAQ (reference sequence). The CDR3 is 19 amino acids. Losses at the gene ends were 1 base for V and 0 bases for J; bases not matched to a gene: 8. CDR3 DNA: TGTGCCAGCAGCTTAGGAATAGCGGGAATAAGCTCTGGGGCCAACGTCCTGACTTTC. The encoded protein is CASSLGIAGISSGANVLTF.

The chain is built from TRBV11-3 and TRBJ2-6, with 7 bases aligning to TRBD2. Trimming at V came to 6 bases and at J to 1 base, leaving 12 bases not matched to a gene. This CDR3 is built from 18 residues. The germline V gene encodes CDR1 SGHNT and CDR2 YENEEA. The CDR3 here is CASSQKGPGGSGANVLTF. The CDR3 nucleotides read TGTGCCAGCAGTCAAAAGGGCCCCGGGGGGTCTGGGGCCAACGTCCTGACTTTC.

V is TRBV2 and J is TRBJ2-1; no clear D. This CDR3 spans 15 amino acids. Germline V gene data show CDR1 as SNHLY and CDR2 as FYNNEI. V was clipped by 4 bases and J by 5 bases, with 15 bases between them. The CDR3 DNA is TGTGCCAGCAGTGCTGGCCCCCCGGTACACAATGAGCAGTTCTTC. The encoded protein is CASSAGPPVHNEQFF. The full variable domain, in which reference TRBV2 and TRBJ2-1 provide the parts outside the CDR3, is EPEVTQTPSHQVTQMGQEVILRCVPISNHLYFYWYRQILGQKVEFLVSFYNNEISEKSEIFDDQFSVERPDGSNFTLKIRSTKLEDSAMYFCASSAGPPVHNEQFFGPGTRLTVL.

The rearrangement links TRBV18 to TRBJ2-7; D is possibly TRBD1 (5 bases). In germline, CDR1 is KGHSH, CDR2 LQKENI. V was clipped by 3 bases and J by 5 bases, with 14 bases between them. The CDR3 consists of 14 residues. The CDR3 sequence: CASSPKGRRHEQYV. The CDR3 region has the DNA TGTGCCAGCTCACCGAAGGGGCGTCGCCACGAGCAGTACGTC.

The J gene is TRBJ1-1, the V gene TRBV13; D unclear. This CDR3 region has 13 residues. Germline V lookup: CDR1 PRHDT, CDR2 FYEKMQ (reference sequence). Trimming cost V 2 bases and J 0 bases, with 4 bases left between them. CDR3 sequence (DNA): TGTGCCAGCAGCTTAAACATGAACACTGAAGCTTTCTTT. This translates into CASSLNMNTEAFF.

The chain joins TRBV5-5 to TRBJ2-7; 8 positions agree with TRBD2. V was clipped by 3 bases and J by 3 bases; unmatched bases: 5. The CDR3 has 14 residues. Germline CDR1 reads SGHKS; CDR2 reads YYEKEE (reference sequence). The CDR3 DNA follows: TGTGCCAGCAGCTCGGGACTAGGTGGCTACGAGCAGTACGTC. This gives the protein CASSSGLGGYEQYV.

This rearrangement joins TRBV5-1 to TRBJ2-5; D is possibly TRBD1 (6 bases). Germline loops: CDR1 SGHRS, CDR2 YFSETQ. The length of the CDR3 is 14 residues. Trimming took off 0 bases at V and 1 base at J, with 7 bases between the two ends. This CDR3 reads CASSLDRVQETQYF. The CDR3 coding sequence is TGCGCCAGCAGCTTGGACAGGGTCCAAGAGACCCAGTACTTC.

The chain uses TRBV7-9 and TRBJ2-6, with a tentative D call TRBD2 (5 bases). The CDR3 sequence is 18 residues long. Trimming took 4 bases from V and 0 from J, leaving 16 bases between them. Germline values: CDR1 SEHNR, CDR2 FQNEAQ (reference sequence). CDR3 amino acids: CASSWVLAGNSGANVLTF. CDR3 DNA sequence: TGTGCCAGCAGCTGGGTGCTCGCGGGTAACTCTGGGGCCAACGTCCTGACTTTC.

The genes are TRBV19 and TRBJ2-7, with a possible D match to TRBD2 (5 bases). Trimming stripped 3 bases from V and 6 bases from J, with 18 bases between. This CDR3 is built from 15 residues. The V gene's germline CDR1 is LNHDA and CDR2 SQIVND (reference sequence). The DNA of the CDR3 is TGTGCCAGTAGTATTAACAGTATCCGCGGAGGCGAGCAGTACTTC. Protein product: CASSINSIRGGEQYF.